One and the same sample provided the 8 T cell receptor beta chains below, sequenced in a study of cytomegalovirus exposure and HLA in healthy donors. PCR involved 60 Vbeta and 13 Jbeta primers. Clones were read by immunoSEQ multiplex PCR, and TCRdb kept only the in-frame ones, dropping some. This sample carries 85,000 to 130,000 clones, more than 75% of them seen once, and the ten largest clones take about 6%. Sequencing was carried out using PBMCs. These TCRs come from a woman in her 50s in good health and CMV-seropositive.

The chain employs TRBV29-1 and TRBJ2-7, with TRBD1 as a possible D gene (5 bases). The CDR3 is 14 amino acids. CDR1 is SQVTM, CDR2 ANQGSEA, per germline. The germline V and J ends were trimmed by 6 bases and 3 bases, with 18 bases remaining between them. CDR3 coding DNA: TGCAGCGTCCAGGGTGATCTTGGAGACTACGAGCAGTACTTC. Its translation is CSVQGDLGDYEQYF.

V usage is TRBV6-5 and J usage is TRBJ1-5; D not resolved. The CDR3 totals 12 residues. The germline V gene has CDR1 MNHEY and CDR2 SVGAGI. Trimming stripped 6 bases from V and 0 bases from J, with 3 bases between. The CDR3 DNA sequence: TGTGCCAGCAGCTTTAGCAATCAGCCCCAGCATTTT. Protein: CASSFSNQPQHF.

This sequence joins TRBV11-2 and TRBJ2-3; 12 bases are a match to TRBD2. After removal of 1 base from V and 5 bases from J, the junction contained 4 bases not matched to a gene. The CDR3 is made up of 16 amino acids. In germline, CDR1 is SGHAT, CDR2 FQNNGV. CDR3 nucleotides: TGTGCCAGCAGCTTAGGCCTAGCGGGGGGGGTAGATACGCAGTATTTT. Amino acid sequence: CASSLGLAGGVDTQYF. The full variable domain, completed using reference TRBV11-2 and TRBJ2-3, is EAGVAQSPRYKIIEKRQSVAFWCNPISGHATLYWYQQILGQGPKLLIQFQNNGVVDDSQLPKDRFSAERLKGVDSTLKIQPAKLEDSAVYLCASSLGLAGGVDTQYFGPGTRLTVL.

J is TRBJ2-7 and V is TRBV20-1, with D unclear. Trimming left V 5 bases short and J 5 bases short, with 10 bases between. Germline V CDR1 and CDR2: DFQATT, SNEGSKA (reference sequence). CDR3 length equals 11 residues. The CDR3 nucleotides read TGCAGTGCTTCGACCAGCGACGAGCAGTACTTC. Protein product: CSASTSDEQYF.

The rearrangement joins TRBV30 to TRBJ2-3; perhaps TRBD1 as D (6 bases). CDR3 length: 14 residues. V lost 2 bases and J lost 0, with 9 bases in between. Per the germline V gene, CDR1 is GTSNPN and CDR2 is SVGIG (reference sequence). The CDR3 protein is CAWSSDRSTDTQYF. CDR3 bases: TGTGCCTGGAGTTCGGACAGAAGCACAGATACGCAGTATTTT. The full variable domain, completed using reference TRBV30 and TRBJ2-3, is SQTIHQWPATLVQPVGSPLSLECTVEGTSNPNLYWYRQAAGRGLQLLFYSVGIGQISSEVPQNLSASRPQDRQFILSSKKLLLSDSGFYLCAWSSDRSTDTQYFGPGTRLTVL.

The chain carries TRBV18 and TRBJ1-2, with D maybe TRBD1 (5 bases). Germline CDR1 is KGHSH and CDR2 is LQKENI. The CDR3 has 15 amino acids. Trimming stripped 6 bases from V and 0 bases from J, with 14 bases between. The CDR3 is CASSLYDRANYGYTF. In nucleotides, the CDR3 is TGTGCCAGCTCTCTTTACGACAGAGCTAACTATGGCTACACCTTC.

In DNA form, the CDR3 reads TGTGCCAGCAGTGAAGCTGGTCCGGGATTATACGGCTACACCTTC. It codes for CASSEAGPGLYGYTF. This chain links TRBV6-1 with TRBJ1-2, with D unresolved. This CDR3 comprises 15 residues. V lost 0 bases and J lost 8, with 16 bases in between. Germline V gene sequence: CDR1 MNHNS, CDR2 SASEGT.

The CDR3 is CASSLAVRGSSSPLHF. The DNA of the CDR3 is TGTGCCAGCAGCTTAGCGGTTAGGGGTTCAAGTTCACCCCTCCACTTT. This rearrangement joins TRBV7-8 to TRBJ1-6, with D perhaps TRBD1 (5 bases). Trimming shortened V by 0 bases and J by 9 bases, and 15 bases separated the two germline ends. From germline, CDR1 is SGHVS and CDR2 FQNEAQ. The CDR3 loop spans 16 amino acids.